This T cell receptor (beta chain) is drawn from a study of cytomegalovirus exposure and HLA in healthy donors. Amplification used 60 Vbeta primers and 13 Jbeta primers. Measured with immunoSEQ multiplex PCR; TCRdb has only the in-frame clones, and not every one. The data hold 150,000 to 170,000 clones, with 65% to 85% observed a single time. Findings and limits, study-wide: Most CMV-associated TCR beta chains were later found to appear HLA-restricted.

Notes on this clone: What it binds is unknown.

Trimming stripped 2 bases from V and 5 bases from J, with 13 bases between. This CDR3 has 16 amino acids. Germline lookup yields CDR1 SGHVS and CDR2 FNYEAQ. The TCR comes from a man younger than 30 in good health and CMV-seronegative. V gene TRBV7-6 combines with J gene TRBJ1-6; D perhaps matches TRBD1 (6 bases). Sequencing was carried out using PBMCs. The CDR3 DNA is TGTGCCAGCAGCTTAACCGGGACAAAAAATAATTCACCCCTCCACTTT. Protein: CASSLTGTKNNSPLHF.